Included here is one T cell receptor beta chain sequence, with context. Its antigen is unidentified. Repertoires were generated with immunoSEQ multiplex PCR, while TCRdb's copy carries only in-frame clones and drops some. The top ten clones hold 2.5% to 4% of a sample with approximately 130,000 clones, roughly 93% of them seen once. This specimen comes from a study of T cell responses to AZD1222 COVID-19 vaccine. General study findings and limits: A rise in Spike-specific TCR breadth and depth followed two AZD1222 doses.

The J segment lost 7 bases and the V segment lost 5 bases, leaving 10 bases of the junction unmatched. CDR3 size: 14 residues. Germline V gives CDR1 SGHTA, CDR2 FQGNSA. The material sequenced was peripheral blood, taken on day 0 of AZD1222 vaccination. The gene calls are TRBV7-2 and TRBJ1-2; 7 bases are a match to TRBD1. The receptor was derived from an adult in good health. The CDR3 reads CASSLGQVRGGYTF. DNA for the CDR3: TGTGCCAGCAGCCTCGGACAGGTACGAGGTGGCTACACCTTC.